Presented here are 12 T cell receptor beta chains from one specimen sequenced in a study of cytomegalovirus exposure and HLA in healthy donors. PCR primers comprised 60 Vbeta and 13 Jbeta primers. The method was immunoSEQ multiplex PCR; TCRdb's version includes in-frame clones alone and lacks a portion of them. Among some 180,000 clones listed, roughly 73% were seen once. The sample was PBMCs. These receptor sequences come from a woman aged 25 to 39 in good health and CMV-seronegative.

The chain has TRBV5-1 and TRBJ1-6; perhaps TRBD1 as D (5 bases). Germline-derived CDR1 and CDR2 are SGHRS and YFSETQ. V was shortened by 8 bases and J by 7 bases, with 16 bases between the two germline ends. The CDR3 extends over 14 amino acids. CDR3 sequence: CASRNGGENSPLHF. CDR3 in DNA: TGCGCCAGTAGGAATGGAGGGGAGAATTCACCCCTCCACTTT. The full variable domain, rest sourced from reference TRBV5-1 and TRBJ1-6, is KAGVTQTPRYLIKTRGQQVTLSCSPISGHRSVSWYQQTPGQGLQFLFEYFSETQRNKGNFPGRFSGRQFSNSRSEMNVSTLELGDSALYLCASRNGGENSPLHFGNGTRLTVT.

The chain uses TRBV7-2 and TRBJ1-1; D might be TRBD1 (6 bases). With 1 base removed from V and 0 bases from J, the gap between germline ends came to 6 bases. CDR3 length: 14 residues. Germline CDR1 reads SGHTA; CDR2 reads FQGNSA. CDR3 coding DNA: TGTGCCAGCAGCTTAGACAGGGTGAACACTGAAGCTTTCTTT. It encodes CASSLDRVNTEAFF. Complete variable domain (other parts from reference TRBV7-2 and TRBJ1-1): GAGVSQSPSNKVTEKGKDVELRCDPISGHTALYWYRQSLGQGLEFLIYFQGNSAPDKSGLPSDRFSAERTGGSVSTLTIQRTQQEDSAVYLCASSLDRVNTEAFFGQGTRLTVV.

The chain recombines TRBV5-1 with TRBJ1-3, with a tentative D call TRBD1 (6 bases). This CDR3 is 15 amino acids long. Trimming removed 2 bases from V and 4 bases from J, with 13 bases in between. Per germline, CDR1 SGHRS and CDR2 YFSETQ. CDR3 in DNA: TGCGCCAGCAGCTTTGAGGGGACATCCGGAAACACCATATATTTT. This sequence encodes CASSFEGTSGNTIYF.

This clone was recorded a few times. This sequence joins TRBV11-2 and TRBJ2-2; a possible D gene is TRBD1 (5 bases). V lost 1 base and J lost 6, with 15 bases in between. The CDR3 extends over 16 amino acids. Germline CDR1 reads SGHAT; CDR2 reads FQNNGV. The CDR3 region has the DNA TGTGCCAGCAGCTTAGTGGGGCTAGTTTTCTCCGGGGAGCTGTTTTTT. Translation: CASSLVGLVFSGELFF.

The rearrangement joins TRBV7-8 to TRBJ2-5; 12 nucleotides agree with TRBD2. The germline V gene encodes CDR1 SGHVS and CDR2 FQNEAQ. CDR3 length: 16 residues. J lost 2 bases, V lost 4 bases, and 5 bases had no gene match. CDR3 sequence (DNA): TGTGCCAGCAGCTCCAGGACTAGCGGGGCACAAGAGACCCAGTACTTC. Translating gives CASSSRTSGAQETQYF.

This chain uses TRBV27 with TRBJ1-5; TRBD1 agrees at 8 bases. V lost 6 bases to trimming and J lost 3 bases; unmatched junction nucleotides: 7. Looked up from germline, CDR1 is MNHEY and CDR2 is SMNVEV (reference sequence). This CDR3 spans 15 amino acids. The DNA of the CDR3 is TGTGCCAGCAGGAAGGGACAGGCCCTCAATCAGCCCCAGCATTTT. Translated: CASRKGQALNQPQHF.

The chain recombines TRBV6-1 with TRBJ1-2; 9 nucleotides align to TRBD1. Germline V gives CDR1 MNHNS, CDR2 SASEGT. The CDR3 consists of 16 residues. V was pared by 4 bases and J by 4 bases, with 10 bases of the junction left unmatched. The CDR3 sequence is CASSAFRDRDGYGYTF. The CDR3 DNA reads TGTGCCAGCAGTGCCTTCCGGGACAGGGACGGCTATGGCTACACCTTC.

This chain joins TRBV19 and TRBJ2-5, with D hard to call. The V gene's germline CDR1 is LNHDA and CDR2 SQIVND (reference sequence). This CDR3 spans 16 amino acids. Trimming took off 5 bases at V and 1 base at J, with 17 bases between the two ends. The DNA for the CDR3 is TGTGCCAGTAGTGAACCTCGTGAGGCAGCCCAAGAGACCCAGTACTTC. Amino acid sequence: CASSEPREAAQETQYF.

V gene TRBV5-5 combines with J gene TRBJ1-2; 12 nucleotides line up with TRBD1. The germline CDR1 and CDR2 sequences are SGHKS and YYEKEE (reference sequence). This CDR3 contains 18 residues. V lost 2 bases, J lost 5 bases, and 13 bases stayed unmatched. In DNA form, the CDR3 reads TGTGCCAGCAGCTTACAAACATTCCCGGGACAGGGGGCTTATGGCTACACCTTC. It translates to CASSLQTFPGQGAYGYTF.

This rearrangement joins TRBV2 to TRBJ1-2, with 7 bases that match TRBD1. The CDR3 extends over 13 amino acids. CDR1 and CDR2 from the germline V gene are SNHLY and FYNNEI. J was trimmed by 4 bases and V by 10 bases; bases with no gene match: 9. The CDR3 bases are TGTGCCATCCAAATTAGGGACAGCTATGGCTACACCTTC. This translates into CAIQIRDSYGYTF.

The rearrangement joins TRBV11-3 to TRBJ2-7; the match to TRBD2 covers 7 bases. Germline CDR1 and CDR2: SGHNT and YENEEA. The CDR3 has 14 residues. After removal of 2 bases from V and 3 bases from J, the junction contained 4 bases not matched to a gene. The CDR3 spells CASSLQAGDYEQYF. CDR3 in DNA: TGTGCCAGCAGCTTACAGGCGGGGGACTACGAGCAGTACTTC.

This chain joins TRBV15 and TRBJ1-1; D perhaps matches TRBD1 (5 bases). Germline V gene lookup returns CDR1 LNHNV and CDR2 YYDKDF (reference sequence). The CDR3 covers 17 residues. V lost 1 base, J lost 0 bases, and 15 bases lay in between. CDR3 region: CATSRGGHITVNTEAFF. In DNA form, the CDR3 reads TGTGCCACCAGCAGAGGTGGACATATTACAGTGAACACTGAAGCTTTCTTT.